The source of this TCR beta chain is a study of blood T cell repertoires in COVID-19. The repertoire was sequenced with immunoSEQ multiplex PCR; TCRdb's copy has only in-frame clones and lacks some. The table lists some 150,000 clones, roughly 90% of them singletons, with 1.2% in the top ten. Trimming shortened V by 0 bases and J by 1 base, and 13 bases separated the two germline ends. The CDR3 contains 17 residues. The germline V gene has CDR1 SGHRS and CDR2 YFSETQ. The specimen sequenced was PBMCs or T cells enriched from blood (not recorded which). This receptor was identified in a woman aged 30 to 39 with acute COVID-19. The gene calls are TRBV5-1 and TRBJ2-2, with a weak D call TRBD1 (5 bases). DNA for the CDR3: TGCGCCAGCAGCTTGGCAGGTCGGACACTGAACACCGGGGAGCTGTTTTTT. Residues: CASSLAGRTLNTGELFF.